This is a list of T cell receptor beta chains from one sample in a study of memory CD4+ T cells and cytomegalovirus serostatus. Produced via immunoSEQ multiplex PCR; TCRdb's table is partial and in-frame only. This table holds 35,000 to 45,000 clones, approximately 78% found once. The sequenced material came from memory CD4+ T cells from blood. These receptors were taken from an adult in good health and CMV-seronegative. Each CDR3 is given with its conserved first and last residue. D genes are given only for firm matches. A clone size is listed for some rows: how often the clone was seen (once, few, many), or a class if it is expanded.

NA	TRBV5-1	TRBJ1-1	NA	TGCGCCAGCAGTTTCGGGGACACTGAAGCTTTCTTT	CASSFGDTEAFF
TRBD1	TRBV6-4	TRBJ2-2	NA	TGTGCCAGCAGTGACTCGAACAGGGGCACCGGGGAGCTGTTTTTT	CASSDSNRGTGELFF
TRBD1	TRBV6-5	TRBJ1-1	NA	TGTGCCAGCCGCGTGGGGACAGGGGTGTACACTGAAGCTTTCTTT	CASRVGTGVYTEAFF
TRBD2	TRBV27	TRBJ2-1	once	TGTGCCACCAAACTAGCGGGCGTTTACAATGAGCAGTTCTTC	CATKLAGVYNEQFF
TRBD2	TRBV14	TRBJ2-1	few	TGTGCCAGCAGCCGGACTAGCGGGGTGTACAATGAGCAGTTCTTC	CASSRTSGVYNEQFF
TRBD2	TRBV5-1	TRBJ2-3	NA	TGCGCCAGCAGCTGGGACGGCGGGGGACGCACAGATACGCAGTATTTT	CASSWDGGGRTDTQYF
TRBD1	TRBV6-5	TRBJ1-2	medium-sized	TGTGCCAGCAGTTCCATTAGGACAGGAGGCCTGTATGGCTACACCTTC	CASSSIRTGGLYGYTF
TRBD2	TRBV12-5	TRBJ2-1	once	TGTGCTAGTGGTGGCGGGACTAGCGGGGGGTTCTACAATGAGCAGTTCTTC	CASGGGTSGGFYNEQFF
TRBD2	TRBV30	TRBJ2-3	once	TGTGCCTGGGGGGTGGGACTAGCGGGGTACACAGATACGCAGTATTTT	CAWGVGLAGYTDTQYF
NA	TRBV14	TRBJ1-2	NA	TGTGCCAGCAGCCCCGTAGGGTGGGGGCCAGATGGCTACACCTTC	CASSPVGWGPDGYTF
NA	TRBV7-2	TRBJ1-2	NA	TGTGCCAGCAGCTTAGACAGCGGCTATGGCTACACCTTC	CASSLDSGYGYTF
TRBD2	TRBV11-1	TRBJ2-3	NA	TGTGCCAGCAGCTTAGGACCGAAGCGGGGGAACACAGATACGCAGTATTTT	CASSLGPKRGNTDTQYF
TRBD1	TRBV19	TRBJ1-6	once	TGTGCCAGTATGGACAGGCGGGATTCACCCCTCCACTTT	CASMDRRDSPLHF
TRBD1	TRBV11-2	TRBJ1-2	NA	TGTGCCAGCAGCTTAGCTCAGGGACAGGGCCATGGCTACACCTTC	CASSLAQGQGHGYTF
NA	TRBV20-1	TRBJ2-4	NA	TGCAGTGCTAGTAGGGAAAACATTCAGTACTTC	CSASRENIQYF
NA	TRBV4-1	TRBJ2-1	NA	TGCGCCAGCAGCCAGTTGGATGTGGTTTCCTACAATGAGCAGTTCTTC	CASSQLDVVSYNEQFF
TRBD2	TRBV19	TRBJ2-5	NA	TGTGCCAGTAGTATACGGGGAGGGACAGAGACCCAGTACTTC	CASSIRGGTETQYF
NA	TRBV5-8	TRBJ1-2	NA	TGTGCCAGCAGCTTGGCCCGCCGGGCCACCCCCTTC	CASSLARRATPF
NA	TRBV6-1	TRBJ2-1	NA	TGTGCCAGCAGAGTACGCTGGGAGGCAAATGAGCAGTTCTTC	CASRVRWEANEQFF
NA	TRBV7-4	TRBJ2-7	NA	TGTGCCAGCAGCTTAGACCAAGGGCCTCCTTCGTACGAGCAGTACTTC	CASSLDQGPPSYEQYF
TRBD2	TRBV30	TRBJ2-5	NA	TGTGCCTGGAGAGCGGGGGGACAAGAGACCCAGTACTTC	CAWRAGGQETQYF
NA	TRBV4-1	TRBJ1-5	NA	TGCGCCAGCAGCCAACAGAGGGGGGGCGATCAGCCCCAGCATTTT	CASSQQRGGDQPQHF
TRBD1	TRBV9	TRBJ2-3	NA	TGTGCCAGCAGTAGGGACAGGGGCGGCACAGATACGCAGTATTTT	CASSRDRGGTDTQYF
NA	TRBV29-1	TRBJ1-2	NA	TGCAGCGTTGAAGATCGTTCGGGGGCGTCAACCCCAAACTATGGCTACACCTTC	CSVEDRSGASTPNYGYTF
NA	TRBV18	TRBJ1-1	medium-sized	TGTGCCAGCTCACCATCCCAGGACTCCGAAGCTTTCTTT	CASSPSQDSEAFF
NA	TRBV30	TRBJ1-4	once	TGTGCCTGGAGACAGGGTGTGTTAGAAAAACTGTTTTTT	CAWRQGVLEKLFF
NA	TRBV20-1	TRBJ1-2	NA	TGCAGTGCTAGAGATTTTCACGGCTACACCTTC	CSARDFHGYTF